These 9 T cell receptor beta chains were sequenced from one sample in a study of blood T cell repertoires in COVID-19. Sequencing used immunoSEQ multiplex PCR; TCRdb keeps in-frame clones, though not all of them. The sample has about 240,000 clones, 70% to 90% seen once. Material: peripheral blood. Receptors were obtained from a woman aged 25 to 45 with acute or convalescent COVID-19.

J is TRBJ2-7 and V is TRBV11-2, with no clear D. This CDR3 contains 12 residues. V dropped 0 bases and J dropped 4 bases, with 4 bases sitting between them. Germline CDR1 is SGHAT and CDR2 is FQNNGV. In nucleotides, the CDR3 is TGTGCCAGCAGCTTAGATATGTACGAGCAGTACTTC. Translation gives CASSLDMYEQYF.

The chain carries TRBV27 and TRBJ2-1, with a possible D match to TRBD1 (5 bases). The CDR3 contains 14 residues. Germline CDR1 is MNHEY and CDR2 is SMNVEV (reference sequence). Trimming took off 5 bases at V and 4 bases at J, with 12 bases between the two ends. Here the CDR3 DNA reads TGTGCCAGCAGTCAGGGCCATCTATACAATGAGCAGTTCTTC. It codes for CASSQGHLYNEQFF.

V is TRBV3-1 (or the pseudogene TRBV3-2) and J is TRBJ1-5, with D unclear. Germline assignment: CDR1 LGHDT and CDR2 YNNKEL (reference sequence). V gave up 4 bases and J gave up 2 bases, with 18 bases separating them. The CDR3 totals 17 residues. CDR3: CASSPSAGGVGNQPQHF. In DNA form, the CDR3 reads TGTGCCAGCAGCCCGAGTGCGGGCGGGGTCGGCAATCAGCCCCAGCATTTT.

The sample holds one count of this clone. This chain joins TRBV5-4 and TRBJ1-1; D not certain. Germline V gives CDR1 SGHNT, CDR2 YYREEE (reference sequence). The V end was cut by 3 bases, the J end by 1 base, with 16 bases between. This CDR3 contains 16 residues. CDR3 DNA: TGTGCCAGCAGCTCGACCGGACTGACCAAGAACACTGAAGCTTTCTTT. The encoded protein is CASSSTGLTKNTEAFF. Combining the CDR3 with reference TRBV5-4 and TRBJ1-1 gives the whole variable domain ETGVTQSPTHLIKTRGQQVTLRCSSQSGHNTVSWYQQALGQGPQFIFQYYREEENGRGNFPPRFSGLQFPNYSSELNVNALELDDSALYLCASSSTGLTKNTEAFFGQGTRLTVV.

The V and J genes are TRBV3-1 (or the pseudogene TRBV3-2) and TRBJ2-4; perhaps TRBD2 as D (5 bases). Between the trimmed V and J ends, which lost 4 bases and 4 bases, there was a span of 17 bases. The CDR3 has 16 residues. Germline values: CDR1 LGHDT, CDR2 YNNKEL (reference sequence). Written as DNA, the CDR3 is TGTGCCAGCAGCCCCTTGAGAGGGCAGGCGAAAAACATTCAGTACTTC. This sequence encodes CASSPLRGQAKNIQYF.

V gene TRBV12-3 or TRBV12-4 combines with J gene TRBJ2-3, with D perhaps TRBD2 (5 bases). V shed 5 bases and J shed 8 bases, with 14 bases lying between them. The CDR3 is 13 amino acids. As DNA, the CDR3 is TGTGCCAGCAGTATAATTACCAGCGGTACGCAGTATTTT. As protein: CASSIITSGTQYF.

The table lists this clone with a count of one. The chain combines TRBV5-1 with TRBJ1-1; D is possibly TRBD1 (5 bases). CDR3 size: 13 residues. V was clipped by 6 bases and J by 0 bases, with 9 bases between them. CDR1 SGHRS and CDR2 YFSETQ come from the germline V gene. The CDR3 nucleotides are TGCGCCAGCAAGCGGGACCTGAACACTGAAGCTTTCTTT. Translating gives CASKRDLNTEAFF.

The rearrangement links TRBV11-2 to TRBJ2-1, with 7 positions matching TRBD2. Germline loops: CDR1 SGHAT, CDR2 FQNNGV. V was pared by 5 bases and J by 6 bases, with 13 bases of the junction left unmatched. This CDR3 is built from 16 residues. CDR3 region: CASSRGTQGGINEQFF. In DNA form, the CDR3 reads TGTGCCAGCAGCAGGGGCACTCAGGGAGGGATCAATGAGCAGTTCTTC.

Only a few counts were recorded for this clone. This chain joins TRBV10-3 and TRBJ1-5; 10 bases match TRBD1. J was trimmed by 4 bases and V by 0 bases; bases with no gene match: 3. In germline, CDR1 is ENHRY, CDR2 SYGVKD. The CDR3 extends over 16 amino acids. CDR3 protein: CAISESGQGTNQPQHF. The CDR3 nucleotides read TGTGCCATCAGTGAGTCGGGACAGGGGACGAATCAGCCCCAGCATTTT.